This T cell receptor beta chain was observed in a study of blood T cell repertoires in COVID-19. Overall study: Cohort 3 recovery required two negative PCRs, clearance, or symptom resolution. COVID-19 samples, acute and convalescent, were from the United States, Italy and Spain.

This clone was detected once. Recruits, aged about 18 to 100 years, lived in 24 US areas. Clinical histories supplied by participants themselves formed the basis of cohort assignment. Measured with immunoSEQ multiplex PCR; TCRdb has only the in-frame clones, and not every one. The table lists a few hundred thousand clones, about 90% of them singletons. CDR1 MNHEY and CDR2 SMNVEV come from the germline V gene (reference sequence). V was clipped by 3 bases and J by 6 bases, with 11 bases between them. This CDR3 is built from 13 residues. The chain recombines TRBV27 with TRBJ1-2; possibly TRBD1 for D (5 bases). This sequence originates from a man aged 35-49 years in a cohort exposed to, infected with or recovered from COVID-19 (not recorded which). The sample consisted of PBMCs or T cells enriched from blood (not recorded which). The CDR3 DNA reads as TGTGCCAGCAGTTTTAGGGGAGGGAATGGCTACACCTTC. Its translation: CASSFRGGNGYTF.